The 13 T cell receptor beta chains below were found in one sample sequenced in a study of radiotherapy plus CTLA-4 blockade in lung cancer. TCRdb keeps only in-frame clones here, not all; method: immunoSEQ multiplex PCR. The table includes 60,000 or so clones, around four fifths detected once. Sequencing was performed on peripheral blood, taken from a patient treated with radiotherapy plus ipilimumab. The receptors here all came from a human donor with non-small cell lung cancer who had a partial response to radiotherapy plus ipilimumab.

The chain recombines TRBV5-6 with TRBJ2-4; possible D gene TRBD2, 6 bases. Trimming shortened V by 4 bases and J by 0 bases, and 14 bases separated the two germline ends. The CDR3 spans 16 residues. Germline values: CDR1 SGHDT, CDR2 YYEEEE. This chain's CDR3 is CASSGGAPLAKNIQYF. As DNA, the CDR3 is TGTGCCAGCAGCGGCGGGGCACCCTTAGCCAAAAACATTCAGTACTTC. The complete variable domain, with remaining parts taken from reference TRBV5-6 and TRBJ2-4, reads DAGVTQSPTHLIKTRGQQVTLRCSPKSGHDTVSWYQQALGQGPQFIFQYYEEEERQRGNFPDRFSGHQFPNYSSELNVNALLLGDSALYLCASSGGAPLAKNIQYFGAGTRLSVL.

This chain's CDR3 is CASSAQGGGNSPLHF. In DNA, the CDR3 is TGTGCCAGCAGCGCCCAGGGTGGCGGTAATTCACCCCTCCACTTT. The chain couples TRBV7-6 to TRBJ1-6, with D perhaps TRBD1 (5 bases). V was trimmed by 5 bases and J by 6 bases, leaving 14 bases between them. Looked up from germline, CDR1 is SGHVS and CDR2 is FNYEAQ. This CDR3 region has 15 residues.

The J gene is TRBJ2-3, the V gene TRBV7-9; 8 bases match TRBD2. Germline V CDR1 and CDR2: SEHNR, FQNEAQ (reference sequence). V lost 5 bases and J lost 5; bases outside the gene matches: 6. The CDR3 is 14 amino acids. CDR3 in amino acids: CASSLGRGGDTQYF. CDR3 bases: TGTGCCAGCAGCCTTGGCCGGGGGGGAGATACGCAGTATTTT.

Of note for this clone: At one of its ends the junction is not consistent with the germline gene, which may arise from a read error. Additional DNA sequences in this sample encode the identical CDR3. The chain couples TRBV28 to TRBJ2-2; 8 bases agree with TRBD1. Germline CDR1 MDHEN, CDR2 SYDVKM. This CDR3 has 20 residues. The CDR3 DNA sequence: TGCGCCAGCAGCCGAGGCACAGAGCCGACCCTCAGGGGGCACACCGGGGAGCTGTTTTTT. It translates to CASSRGTEPTLRGHTGELFF.

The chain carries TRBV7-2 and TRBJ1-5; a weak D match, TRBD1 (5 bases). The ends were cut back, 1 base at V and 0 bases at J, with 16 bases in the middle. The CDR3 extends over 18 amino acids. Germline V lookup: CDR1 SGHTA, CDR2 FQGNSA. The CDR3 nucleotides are TGTGCCAGCAGCTTAGGGGTTAAGACAGATTATAGCAATCAGCCCCAGCATTTT. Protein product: CASSLGVKTDYSNQPQHF. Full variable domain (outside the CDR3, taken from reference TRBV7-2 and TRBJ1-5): GAGVSQSPSNKVTEKGKDVELRCDPISGHTALYWYRQSLGQGLEFLIYFQGNSAPDKSGLPSDRFSAERTGGSVSTLTIQRTQQEDSAVYLCASSLGVKTDYSNQPQHFGDGTRLSIL.

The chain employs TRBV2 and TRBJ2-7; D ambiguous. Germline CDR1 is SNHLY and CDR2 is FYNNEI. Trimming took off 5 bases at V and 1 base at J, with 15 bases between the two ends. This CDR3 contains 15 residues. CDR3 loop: CASSPRVAVSYEQYF. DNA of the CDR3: TGTGCCAGCAGTCCGAGAGTAGCCGTTTCCTACGAGCAGTACTTC.

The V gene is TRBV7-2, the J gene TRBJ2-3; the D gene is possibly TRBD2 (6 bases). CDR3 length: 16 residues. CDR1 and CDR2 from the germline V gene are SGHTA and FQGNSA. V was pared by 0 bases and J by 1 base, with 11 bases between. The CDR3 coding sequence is TGTGCCAGCAGCTTAGCGAGGTCGGGGGGCACAGATACGCAGTATTTT. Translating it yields CASSLARSGGTDTQYF.

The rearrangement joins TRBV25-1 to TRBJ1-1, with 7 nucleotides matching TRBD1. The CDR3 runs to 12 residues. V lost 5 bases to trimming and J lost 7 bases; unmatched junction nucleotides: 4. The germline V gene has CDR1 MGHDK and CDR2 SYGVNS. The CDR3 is CASSPRQGEAFF. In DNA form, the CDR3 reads TGTGCCAGCAGTCCGCGACAGGGTGAAGCTTTCTTT.

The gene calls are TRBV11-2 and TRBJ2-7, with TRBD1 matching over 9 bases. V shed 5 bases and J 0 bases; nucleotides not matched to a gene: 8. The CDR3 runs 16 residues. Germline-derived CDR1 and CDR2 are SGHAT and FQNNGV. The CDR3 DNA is TGTGCCAGCAGCCGCCTAGGGACAGGGAGCTCCTACGAGCAGTACTTC. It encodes CASSRLGTGSSYEQYF.

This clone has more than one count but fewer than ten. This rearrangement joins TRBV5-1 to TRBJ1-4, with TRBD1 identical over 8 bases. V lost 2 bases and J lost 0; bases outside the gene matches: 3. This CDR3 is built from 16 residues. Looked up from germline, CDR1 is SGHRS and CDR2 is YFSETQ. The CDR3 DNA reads TGCGCCAGCAGCTTACAGGGGGGTACAACTAATGAAAAACTGTTTTTT. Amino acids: CASSLQGGTTNEKLFF.

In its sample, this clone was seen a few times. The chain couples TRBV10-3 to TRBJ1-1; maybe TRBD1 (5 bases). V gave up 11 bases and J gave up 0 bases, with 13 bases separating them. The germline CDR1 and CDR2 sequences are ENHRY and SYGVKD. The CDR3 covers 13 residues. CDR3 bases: TGTGCCCTTCGAACAGGCCTGAACACTGAAGCTTTCTTT. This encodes CALRTGLNTEAFF.

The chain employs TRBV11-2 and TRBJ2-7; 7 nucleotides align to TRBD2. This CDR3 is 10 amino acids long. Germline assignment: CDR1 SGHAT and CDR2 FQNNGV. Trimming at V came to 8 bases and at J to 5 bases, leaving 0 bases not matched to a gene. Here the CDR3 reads CASAGDEQYF. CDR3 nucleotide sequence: TGTGCCAGCGCGGGGGACGAGCAGTACTTC.

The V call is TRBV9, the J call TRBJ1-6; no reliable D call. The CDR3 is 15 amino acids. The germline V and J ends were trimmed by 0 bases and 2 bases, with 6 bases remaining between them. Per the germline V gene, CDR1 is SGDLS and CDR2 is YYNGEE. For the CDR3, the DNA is TGTGCCAGCAGCGTAGCTACGGCCTATAATTCACCCCTCCACTTT. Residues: CASSVATAYNSPLHF.